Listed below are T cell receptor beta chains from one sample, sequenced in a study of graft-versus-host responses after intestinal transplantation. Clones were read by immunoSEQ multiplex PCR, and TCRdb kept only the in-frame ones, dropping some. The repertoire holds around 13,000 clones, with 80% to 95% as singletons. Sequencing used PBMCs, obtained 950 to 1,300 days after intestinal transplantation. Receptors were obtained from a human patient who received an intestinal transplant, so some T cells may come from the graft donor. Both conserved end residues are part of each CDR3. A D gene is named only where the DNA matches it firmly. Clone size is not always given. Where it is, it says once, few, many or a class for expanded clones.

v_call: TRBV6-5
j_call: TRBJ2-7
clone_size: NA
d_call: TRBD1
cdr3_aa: CASSPPDRAYEQYF
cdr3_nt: TGTGCCAGCAGTCCACCGGACAGGGCCTACGAGCAGTACTTC

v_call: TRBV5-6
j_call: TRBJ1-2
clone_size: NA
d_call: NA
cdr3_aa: CASSLGRLYGYTF
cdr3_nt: TGTGCCAGCAGCTTGGGGCGGCTATATGGCTACACCTTC

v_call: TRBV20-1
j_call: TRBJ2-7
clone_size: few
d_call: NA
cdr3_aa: CSASGTHEQYF
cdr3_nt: TGCAGTGCCTCAGGGACGCACGAGCAGTACTTC

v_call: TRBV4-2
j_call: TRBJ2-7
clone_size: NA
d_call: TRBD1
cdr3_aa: CASSPGTAGYEQYF
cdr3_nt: TGTGCCAGCAGCCCCGGGACAGCCGGCTACGAGCAGTACTTC

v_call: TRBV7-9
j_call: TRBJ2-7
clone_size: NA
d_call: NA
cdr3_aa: CASSLDTLQAYEQYF
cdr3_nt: TGTGCCAGCAGCTTAGACACATTACAAGCCTACGAGCAGTACTTC

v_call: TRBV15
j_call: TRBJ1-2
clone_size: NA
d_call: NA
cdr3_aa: CATSTDRNYGYTF
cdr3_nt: TGTGCCACCAGCACCGACCGTAACTATGGCTACACCTTC

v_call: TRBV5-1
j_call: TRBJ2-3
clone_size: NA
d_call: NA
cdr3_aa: CASSLETDTQYF
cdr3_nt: TGCGCCAGCAGCTTGGAGACAGATACGCAGTATTTT

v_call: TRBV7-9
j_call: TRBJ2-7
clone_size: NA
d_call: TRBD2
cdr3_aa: CASSPDSPAGNEQYF
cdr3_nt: TGTGCCAGCAGCCCAGACAGCCCAGCGGGGAACGAGCAGTACTTC

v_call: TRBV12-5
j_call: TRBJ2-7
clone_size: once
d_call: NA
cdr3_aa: CASGLVLGGGLAYEQYF
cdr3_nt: TGTGCTAGTGGTTTGGTACTTGGGGGGGGCCTCGCCTACGAGCAGTACTTC

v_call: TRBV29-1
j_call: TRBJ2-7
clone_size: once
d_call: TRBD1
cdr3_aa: CSVEWDRGPYEQYF
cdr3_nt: TGCAGCGTTGAATGGGACAGGGGCCCGTACGAGCAGTACTTC

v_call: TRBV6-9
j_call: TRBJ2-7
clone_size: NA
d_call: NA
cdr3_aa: CASSLTQEIGNEQYF
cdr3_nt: TGTGCCAGCAGTCTAACCCAGGAAATTGGTAACGAGCAGTACTTC

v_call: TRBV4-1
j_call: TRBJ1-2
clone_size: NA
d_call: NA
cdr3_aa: CASSHLPGANYGYTF
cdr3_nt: TGCGCCAGCAGCCACCTCCCGGGTGCTAACTATGGCTACACCTTC

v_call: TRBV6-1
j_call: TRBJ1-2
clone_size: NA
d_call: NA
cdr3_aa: CASPRRIPYGYTF
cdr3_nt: TGTGCCAGCCCTCGACGGATCCCCTATGGCTACACCTTC

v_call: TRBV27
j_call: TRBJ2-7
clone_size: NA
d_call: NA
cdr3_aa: CASTQTGWGNYEQYF
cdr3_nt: TGTGCCAGCACCCAAACAGGGTGGGGGAACTACGAGCAGTACTTC